The present entry profiles one T cell receptor beta chain with its context. Antigen: not known. The data were taken from a study of siplizumab effects on memory and regulatory T cells. Study conclusions and caveats: Tregs proliferating in siplizumab cultures lacked confirmation of their suppressive function. The majority of clones, roughly 80-97% of proliferating CD4+ or CD8+ clones, lacked an assignable naive or memory phenotype.

Produced via immunoSEQ multiplex PCR; TCRdb's table is partial and in-frame only. The sample yields more than 90,000 clones, 85% to 95% seen once. V gave up 4 bases and J gave up 6 bases; unmatched junction bases: 8. From germline, CDR1 is LNHDA and CDR2 SQIVND (reference sequence). The CDR3 is 16 residues long. Material: non-Treg CD4+ T cells sorted from blood. This receptor was taken from a human donor in good health. The chain combines TRBV19 with TRBJ2-5; 13 bases agree with TRBD2. DNA for the CDR3: TGTGCCAGTAGTACCCTACTAGCGGGAGGGTCAAAGACCCAGTACTTC. The encoded protein is CASSTLLAGGSKTQYF. Variable domain in full (rest from reference TRBV19 and TRBJ2-5): DGGITQSPKYLFRKEGQNVTLSCEQNLNHDAMYWYRQDPGQGLRLIYYSQIVNDFQKGDIAEGYSVSREKKESFPLTVTSAQKNPTAFYLCASSTLLAGGSKTQYFGPGTRLLVL.